The TCR beta chain described here comes from a study of tumor-infiltrating lymphocytes in localized non-small cell lung cancer. Assay used: immunoSEQ multiplex PCR; TCRdb lists only in-frame clones, some missing. The sample yields fewer than 15,000 clones, 66% seen once. Points on this clone: Its antigen is unidentified.

The CDR3 has 15 amino acids. CDR1 and CDR2 from the germline V gene are GTSNPN and SVGIG (reference sequence). V lost 2 bases and J 8 bases, leaving 16 bases between the germline ends. Study conclusions and caveats: Available tissue quantity limited TCR sequencing to a patient subset.

The chain carries TRBV30 and TRBJ1-6; D gene unclear. Sequences were obtained from lung tumor tissue. This receptor was obtained from a human donor with non-small cell lung cancer. CDR3: CAWSPTGAGDSPLHF. The CDR3 region has the DNA TGTGCCTGGAGTCCCACGGGAGCTGGGGATTCACCCCTCCACTTT.